The 30 T cell receptor beta chains below come from one sample, sequenced in a study of shared clonotypes between healthy human individuals. Assay used: immunoSEQ multiplex PCR; TCRdb lists only in-frame clones, some missing. The sample lists roughly 220,000 clones, 60% to 70% seen once, with around 10% in the top ten. Sequencing was done on a sample of memory CD4+ T cells sorted from blood. The subset is: CD45RA-negative fraction. The source is a man aged 25-45 years in good health.

CDR3 DNA: TGTGCCAGCAGCGGGGGCAAGCGGGACTACCAAGAGACCCAGTACTTC. It codes for CASSGGKRDYQETQYF. The V call is TRBV9, the J call TRBJ2-5; TRBD2 matches 7 bases. Germline V lookup: CDR1 SGDLS, CDR2 YYNGEE. V was clipped by 3 bases and J by 0 bases; unmatched bases: 8. The CDR3 spans 16 residues.

This clone was recorded a few times. The chain employs TRBV15 and TRBJ1-1; D is ambiguous. CDR1 is LNHNV, CDR2 YYDKDF, per germline (reference sequence). CDR3 length equals 11 residues. V lost 4 bases to trimming and J lost 12 bases, with 12 bases between them. The CDR3 here is CATSISTRSFF. The DNA of the CDR3 is TGTGCCACCAGCATCAGTACAAGATCTTTCTTT. Supplemented by reference TRBV15 and TRBJ1-1, the full variable domain reads DAMVIQNPRYQVTQFGKPVTLSCSQTLNHNVMYWYQQKSSQAPKLLFHYYDKDFNNEADTPDNFQSRRPNTSFCFLDIRSPGLGDTAMYLCATSISTRSFFGQGTRLTVV.

This rearrangement joins TRBV5-4 to TRBJ1-1; perhaps TRBD1 as D (6 bases). CDR3 length: 15 residues. CDR1 and CDR2 from the germline V gene are SGHNT and YYREEE (reference sequence). V dropped 5 bases and J dropped 0 bases, with 14 bases sitting between them. The CDR3 DNA reads TGTGCCAGCAGTTGGGCCGGGACACTGAACACTGAAGCTTTCTTT. It yields the protein CASSWAGTLNTEAFF.

The chain is built from TRBV6-5 and TRBJ2-1; 12 bases match TRBD2. Germline assignment: CDR1 MNHEY and CDR2 SVGAGI. There are 13 residues in the CDR3. Trimming removed 8 bases from V and 9 bases from J; junction bases left unmatched: 5. For the CDR3, the DNA is TGTGCCAGCTCGTCTAGCGGGAGGGGTGAGCAGTTCTTC. Amino acid sequence: CASSSSGRGEQFF.

The chain uses TRBV9 and TRBJ2-1; the match to TRBD2 covers 9 bases. This CDR3 spans 14 amino acids. Germline loops: CDR1 SGDLS, CDR2 YYNGEE. V was pared by 3 bases and J by 9 bases, with 7 bases of the junction left unmatched. CDR3 amino acids: CASSGSGSPREQFF. CDR3 DNA sequence: TGTGCCAGCAGCGGTAGCGGGAGCCCCCGTGAGCAGTTCTTC.

The chain uses TRBV18 and TRBJ2-7; 7 bases agree with TRBD1. This CDR3 is built from 15 residues. With 5 bases clipped from V and 1 base from J, the junction kept 8 bases outside the gene matches. Germline V gene data show CDR1 as KGHSH and CDR2 as LQKENI. CDR3 region: CASSEGGARSYEQYF. CDR3 DNA sequence: TGTGCCAGCTCAGAAGGGGGCGCGAGGTCCTACGAGCAGTACTTC.

This clone was recorded at least ten times. The chain uses TRBV19 and TRBJ1-2; D is uncertain. Trimming took off 6 bases at V and 6 bases at J, with 17 bases between the two ends. Germline V gene lookup returns CDR1 LNHDA and CDR2 SQIVND (reference sequence). This CDR3 is 14 amino acids long. In nucleotides, the CDR3 is TGTGCCAGTAGCCGAGAGGTCGGCTGGGATGGCTACACCTTC. It encodes CASSREVGWDGYTF.

This clone has just a few counts. This sequence joins TRBV18 and TRBJ1-4, with 8 bases aligning to TRBD1. Trimming cost V 6 bases and J 6 bases; bases outside gene matches: 12. The CDR3 sequence is 16 residues long. The germline V gene encodes CDR1 KGHSH and CDR2 LQKENI. CDR3 sequence: CASSQTPGTGYEKLFF. CDR3 nucleotide sequence: TGTGCCAGCTCCCAAACGCCCGGGACAGGTTATGAAAAACTGTTTTTT. Supplemented by reference TRBV18 and TRBJ1-4, the full variable domain reads NAGVMQNPRHLVRRRGQEARLRCSPMKGHSHVYWYRQLPEEGLKFMVYLQKENIIDESGMPKERFSAEFPKEGPSILRIQQVVRGDSAAYFCASSQTPGTGYEKLFFGSGTQLSVL.

The rearrangement uses TRBV15 and TRBJ2-5; the D is unclear. V lost 0 bases to trimming and J lost 5 bases, with 13 bases between them. The CDR3 is 15 amino acids. Germline CDR1 reads LNHNV; CDR2 reads YYDKDF (reference sequence). The DNA for the CDR3 is TGTGCCACCAGCAGAGATATTAGAGGTCCTGAGACCCAGTACTTC. Its protein product is CATSRDIRGPETQYF.

The V and J genes are TRBV12-5 and TRBJ2-7; 10 positions match TRBD1. J gave up 3 bases and V 1 base, and 6 bases lay outside the gene matches. The CDR3 has 16 amino acids. CDR1 is LGHNT and CDR2 is FRNRAP in the germline V gene. CDR3 sequence (DNA): TGTGCTAGTGGTTTGGCGGCCGGGACAGGGGTCTACGAGCAGTACTTC. Residues: CASGLAAGTGVYEQYF.

The chain is built from TRBV2 and TRBJ2-1, with 12 bases fitting TRBD2. The V and J ends lost 4 bases and 9 bases, in that order; junction bases with no gene match: 10. This CDR3 spans 16 amino acids. Germline V lookup: CDR1 SNHLY, CDR2 FYNNEI. The CDR3 nucleotides are TGTGCCAGCAGTGTGCTAGCGGGGGGGACGCGCGCTGAGCAGTTCTTC. Encoded protein: CASSVLAGGTRAEQFF.

This chain links TRBV18 with TRBJ1-1, with 8 bases matching TRBD1. The CDR3 extends over 13 amino acids. Germline V gene data show CDR1 as KGHSH and CDR2 as LQKENI. The junction had 7 bases not matched to a gene; V was cut back by 6 bases and J by 7 bases. This CDR3 is CASSEGQGLEAFF. CDR3 in DNA: TGTGCCAGCTCCGAAGGACAGGGTCTTGAAGCTTTCTTT.

The rearrangement uses TRBV7-2 and TRBJ2-7, with 10 bases lining up with TRBD1. Germline CDR1 SGHTA, CDR2 FQGNSA. J gave up 7 bases and V 3 bases, and 9 bases lay outside the gene matches. CDR3 length equals 15 residues. In nucleotides, the CDR3 is TGTGCCAGCAGCTTTCCGGGACAGGGGATAGGGGAGCAGTACTTC. Its protein product is CASSFPGQGIGEQYF.

For this clone: A junction end diverges from the germline sequence, so it may reflect a read error. The gene calls are TRBV7-9 and TRBJ1-4; D is perhaps TRBD1 (6 bases). This CDR3 spans 15 amino acids. Germline-derived CDR1 and CDR2 are SEHNR and FQNEAQ (reference sequence). CDR3 DNA sequence: TGTGCCAGCAGATTAGGGGGAGGGAAGAATGAAAAACTGTTTTTT. Amino acids: CASRLGGGKNEKLFF.

The table lists this clone with a count of one. The chain employs TRBV7-2 and TRBJ1-1; no clear D. Germline loops: CDR1 SGHTA, CDR2 FQGNSA. V lost 2 bases, J lost 1 base, and 14 bases lay in between. The CDR3 contains 16 residues. DNA of the CDR3: TGTGCCAGCAGCTTAAATAATCCCCGTGGGAACACTGAAGCTTTCTTT. It is translated as CASSLNNPRGNTEAFF.

The J gene is TRBJ2-7, the V gene TRBV5-1; D not resolved. CDR3 length: 13 amino acids. Germline V gives CDR1 SGHRS, CDR2 YFSETQ. V was cut by 4 bases and J by 3 bases, with 11 bases left in between. The CDR3 sequence: CASSQGPLYEQYF. Written as DNA, the CDR3 is TGCGCCAGCAGCCAAGGACCGCTCTACGAGCAGTACTTC.

A note on this clone: This specimen includes other DNA sequences encoding the same CDR3. The chain combines TRBV2 with TRBJ2-5; D is undetermined. The CDR3 runs 11 residues. CDR1 is SNHLY, CDR2 FYNNEI, per germline. The V end was cut by 9 bases, the J end by 0 bases, with 5 bases between. The CDR3 loop is CASSYQETQYF. CDR3 coding DNA: TGTGCCAGTAGTTACCAAGAGACCCAGTACTTC.

The chain joins TRBV2 to TRBJ2-1; 14 bases align to TRBD2. With 7 bases clipped from V and 6 bases from J, the junction kept 11 bases outside the gene matches. There are 17 residues in the CDR3. In germline, CDR1 is SNHLY, CDR2 FYNNEI. The CDR3 DNA sequence: TGTGCCAGCAAGAATGGCAGAGGGACTAGCGGGAGCAATGAGCAGTTCTTC. It encodes CASKNGRGTSGSNEQFF.

The rearrangement joins TRBV6-5 to TRBJ2-7; the D is unclear. Germline V CDR1 and CDR2: MNHEY, SVGAGI. V was trimmed by 7 bases and J by 2 bases, leaving 9 bases between them. The CDR3 totals 12 residues. In DNA, the CDR3 is TGTGCCAGCATTAGTTCAACCTACGAGCAGTACTTC. Translating it yields CASISSTYEQYF.

The sample holds a few counts of this clone. V usage is TRBV6-1 and J usage is TRBJ1-5; unclear D gene. The germline CDR1 and CDR2 sequences are MNHNS and SASEGT. The V gene lost 8 bases and the J gene lost 4 bases, with 12 bases spanning the gap. The CDR3 is 13 residues long. CDR3 loop: CASVVVENQPQHF. Written as DNA, the CDR3 is TGTGCCAGCGTGGTTGTGGAGAATCAGCCCCAGCATTTT.

The chain links TRBV27 to TRBJ2-6; D gene uncertain. Germline V lookup: CDR1 MNHEY, CDR2 SMNVEV (reference sequence). Trimming stripped 5 bases from V and 2 bases from J, with 10 bases between. This CDR3 is 15 amino acids long. CDR3 DNA sequence: TGTGCCAGCAGTCCCCTCTTAGCTGGGGCCAACGTCCTGACTTTC. Its protein is CASSPLLAGANVLTF. Full variable domain (rest looked up from reference TRBV27 and TRBJ2-6): EAQVTQNPRYLITVTGKKLTVTCSQNMNHEYMSWYRQDPGLGLRQIYYSMNVEVTDKGDVPEGYKVSRKEKRNFPLILESPSPNQTSLYFCASSPLLAGANVLTFGAGSRLTVL.

This chain uses TRBV2 with TRBJ2-1; D could derive from TRBD1 or TRBD2 (6 bases each). The CDR3 extends over 12 amino acids. Deletions cut 3 bases from V and 12 bases from J, with 12 bases between. From germline, CDR1 is SNHLY and CDR2 FYNNEI. The CDR3: CASSELGGRQFF. CDR3 DNA sequence: TGTGCCAGCAGTGAGCTGGGGGGCCGGCAGTTCTTC.

This clone was seen only a few times. V usage is TRBV6-1 and J usage is TRBJ1-1; D is ambiguous. Trimming left V 5 bases short and J 3 bases short, with 16 bases between. The CDR3 covers 15 residues. CDR1 and CDR2 (germline): MNHNS, SASEGT. DNA for the CDR3: TGTGCCAGCAGTCCGACCCTAGCTTGGGACACTGAAGCTTTCTTT. Its translation: CASSPTLAWDTEAFF.

This sequence joins TRBV18 and TRBJ2-1, with D maybe TRBD1 (5 bases). V was clipped by 2 bases and J by 0 bases, with 8 bases between them. CDR1 and CDR2 (germline): KGHSH, LQKENI. This CDR3 region has 15 residues. This chain's CDR3 is CASSPGASSYNEQFF. The CDR3 DNA follows: TGTGCCAGCTCACCAGGGGCTAGCTCCTACAATGAGCAGTTCTTC.

The chain recombines TRBV7-2 with TRBJ2-1; D unresolved. Per germline, CDR1 SGHTA and CDR2 FQGNSA. The V end was cut by 1 base, the J end by 14 bases, with 12 bases between. CDR3 length: 12 residues. The CDR3 nucleotides read TGTGCCAGCAGCTTAGATCAGCTAGAGAAGTTCTTC. Translation: CASSLDQLEKFF.

V usage is TRBV5-1 and J usage is TRBJ1-2; TRBD1 matches at 8 bases. Germline V gene data show CDR1 as SGHRS and CDR2 as YFSETQ. V lost 0 bases to trimming and J lost 6 bases; unmatched junction nucleotides: 7. The CDR3 sequence is 15 residues long. The CDR3 DNA reads as TGCGCCAGCAGCTTGGTAGGACAGGGACGCGATGGCTACACCTTC. As protein: CASSLVGQGRDGYTF.

This clone came up a few times. V gene TRBV18 combines with J gene TRBJ2-3, with 11 bases lining up with TRBD1. The V gene end was trimmed by 3 bases and the J gene end by 10 bases; junction bases not matched to a gene: 9. CDR1 is KGHSH and CDR2 is LQKENI in the germline V gene. This CDR3 is 15 amino acids long. The CDR3 spells CASSPTGTGGLSQYF. The CDR3 DNA reads as TGTGCCAGCTCACCTACTGGGACAGGGGGACTCTCGCAGTATTTT.

This clone was found many times. V and J are TRBV5-1 and TRBJ2-1; 12 nucleotides match TRBD2. The length of the CDR3 is 17 residues. Trimming at V came to 2 bases and at J to 2 bases, leaving 5 bases not matched to a gene. Germline values: CDR1 SGHRS, CDR2 YFSETQ. The DNA for the CDR3 is TGCGCCAGCAGCTTCGGACTAGCGGGAAGTACCTACAATGAGCAGTTCTTC. Translating it yields CASSFGLAGSTYNEQFF. Variable domain in full (rest from reference TRBV5-1 and TRBJ2-1): KAGVTQTPRYLIKTRGQQVTLSCSPISGHRSVSWYQQTPGQGLQFLFEYFSETQRNKGNFPGRFSGRQFSNSRSEMNVSTLELGDSALYLCASSFGLAGSTYNEQFFGPGTRLTVL.

This clone has only a few counts. The chain employs TRBV6-1 and TRBJ2-7; 7 bases are a match to TRBD2. V dropped 4 bases and J dropped 1; count of bases not matched to a gene: 10. The germline CDR1 and CDR2 sequences are MNHNS and SASEGT. The CDR3 is 16 residues long. CDR3 region: CASSAIAGKYSYEQYF. Written as DNA, the CDR3 is TGTGCCAGCAGTGCAATAGCGGGTAAATATTCCTACGAGCAGTACTTC.

This sequence joins TRBV11-2 and TRBJ2-2; tentative D call: TRBD2 (5 bases). Per germline, CDR1 SGHAT and CDR2 FQNNGV. V was clipped by 7 bases and J by 7 bases, with 13 bases between them. The CDR3 is made up of 13 amino acids. DNA of the CDR3: TGTGCCAGCAAGAGCCTAGCCAACGGGGAGCTGTTTTTT. Residues: CASKSLANGELFF.